This TCR beta chain emerged from a study of beta chain features in type 1 diabetes. This clone appeared a single time. The germline CDR1 and CDR2 sequences are ENHRY and SYGVKD. The V segment lost 8 bases and the J segment 5 bases; nucleotides outside the gene matches: 16. The CDR3 length is 18 residues. Expressed TCRB transcripts were sequenced after all isolated RNA was converted to cDNA. TCRdb keeps only in-frame clones here, not all; method: immunoSEQ multiplex PCR. The table records approximately 150,000 clones, about 9.4% of them present only once. The sample comprised naive CD4+ T cells from blood. This clonotype was sampled from a man aged 18-30 years in good health. V and J are TRBV10-3 and TRBJ2-1; TRBD1 aligns across 12 bases. The CDR3 DNA follows: TGTGCCATCGGGGGACAGGGGGCTGGGGGCTTCGGGCACAATGAGCAGTTCTTC. Amino acid sequence: CAIGGQGAGGFGHNEQFF.